The clone carrying this TCR beta chain has a count of ten or more. Antigen specificity is unknown. The V gene's germline CDR1 is DFQATT and CDR2 SNEGSKA (reference sequence). V dropped 0 bases and J dropped 2 bases, with 12 bases sitting between them. The CDR3 length is 15 residues. These data originate in a study of T-cell memory formation after mild COVID-19. General study findings and limits: Pre-infection memory contained some responding clones, which suggested that cross-reactive memory had joined. CM and EM subsets held most contracting CD4+ clones; EMRA held CD8+ ones.

Using its own MiXCR run on the 5' RACE reads, TCRdb lists one record per CDR3 protein. Among 30,000 to 35,000 distinct CDR3 sequences listed, roughly 7.5% were seen once. The material sequenced was PBMCs or a T cell subset sorted from them (not recorded which). This rearrangement joins TRBV20-1 to TRBJ2-3, with a tentative D call TRBD2 (7 bases). This clonotype was sampled from a man younger than 30 who had mild COVID-19 (a few samples of this study predate the infection). Cell type and time point are not known. The CDR3 bases are TGCAGTGCTAGAGATCGGCGGGGGCTCACAGATACGCAGTATTTT. This sequence encodes CSARDRRGLTDTQYF.